The 29 T cell receptor beta chains reported below all come from one sample, sequenced in a study of blood T cells in healthy people across ages (dated by TCRdb to the mid-2010s). Receptor amplification or capture employed 5' RACE. Sequencing was carried out with an Illumina HiSeq 2500. A second PCR of about 6 to 11 cycles was performed with a sample-barcoded 5' primer and a J-beta primer mix. Using fastp at Q25 and MiXCR, TCRdb reprocessed the public reads and kept productive beta chains. Entries are consolidated by CDR3 protein sequence, retaining the most common genes and DNA. This sample holds some 700,000 distinct CDR3 sequences; roughly two fifths were observed only once. Approximately 22% of the sample lies in the top ten. Sequencing was carried out using blood. These receptors were collected from a woman in her sixties or seventies in good health.

The CDR3 sequence: CASSYGQGLETQYF. The CDR3 nucleotides read TGTGCCAGCAGTTACGGACAGGGTTTGGAGACCCAGTACTTC. The chain links TRBV6-5 to TRBJ2-5; 8 bases are a match to TRBD1. The J segment lost 5 bases and the V segment lost 2 bases, leaving 4 bases of the junction unmatched. The CDR3 consists of 14 residues. Looked up from germline, CDR1 is MNHEY and CDR2 is SVGAGI.

The CDR3 region is CASSPLTGDYGYTF. CDR3 nucleotide sequence: TGTGCCAGCAGCCCTTTGACGGGTGACTATGGCTACACCTTC. The rearrangement links TRBV11-1 to TRBJ1-2; D is unresolved. CDR1 and CDR2 from the germline V gene are SGHAT and FQDESV (reference sequence). V was cut by 5 bases and J by 3 bases, with 13 bases left in between. The CDR3 covers 14 residues.

In nucleotides, the CDR3 is TGTGCCAGCAGTCCTGGAGTCACTGAAGCTTTCTTT. Protein: CASSPGVTEAFF. The chain recombines TRBV6-5 with TRBJ1-1; unclear D gene. With 5 bases removed from V and 4 bases from J, the gap between germline ends came to 8 bases. Germline lookup yields CDR1 MNHEY and CDR2 SVGAGI. This CDR3 has 12 residues.

This clonotype was counted a few times. V and J are TRBV7-2 and TRBJ2-3; 10 bases line up with TRBD1. V was clipped by 5 bases and J by 3 bases; unmatched bases: 14. The length of the CDR3 is 18 residues. Germline assignment: CDR1 SGHTA and CDR2 FQGNSA. For the CDR3, the DNA is TGTGCCAGCAGCCCAACACCCCCCGGACAGGGGGAGACAGATACGCAGTATTTT. It specifies CASSPTPPGQGETDTQYF.

This clonotype appeared a few times. The chain links TRBV6-5 to TRBJ1-2; 9 nucleotides match TRBD1. The trim removed 0 bases at V and 3 bases at J, leaving 5 bases unmatched. Germline V lookup: CDR1 MNHEY, CDR2 SVGAGI. The CDR3 has 16 amino acids. The CDR3 region is CASSYSSGTGYYGYTF. The DNA of the CDR3 is TGTGCCAGCAGTTACTCCTCCGGGACAGGGTACTATGGCTACACCTTC.

The rearrangement joins TRBV7-3 to TRBJ1-1; D may be TRBD1 (5 bases). This CDR3 has 15 residues. The V end lost 5 bases, the J end lost 0 bases, and 13 bases lay between the germline ends. Germline V gene data show CDR1 as SGHTA and CDR2 as FQGTGA. CDR3 nucleotide sequence: TGTGCCAGCAGCACGGCGGGGGGAATGAACACTGAAGCTTTCTTT. Protein sequence: CASSTAGGMNTEAFF. The variable domain in full, completed from reference TRBV7-3 and TRBJ1-1, reads GAGVSQTPSNKVTEKGKYVELRCDPISGHTALYWYRQSLGQGPEFLIYFQGTGAADDSGLPNDRFFAVRPEGSVSTLKIQRTERGDSAVYLCASSTAGGMNTEAFFGQGTRLTVV.

This clonotype has only a few counts. The V and J genes are TRBV20-1 and TRBJ2-5, with 8 bases lining up with TRBD1. The CDR3 is made up of 13 amino acids. With V trimmed by 5 bases and J by 4 bases, 6 bases remained unmatched. Germline CDR1 reads DFQATT; CDR2 reads SNEGSKA (reference sequence). CDR3 DNA: TGCAGTGCTGGACAGGGAGGCGCAGAGACCCAGTACTTC. It translates to CSAGQGGAETQYF.

The chain links TRBV3-1 to TRBJ2-1, with D unclear. Germline V gene sequence: CDR1 LGHDT, CDR2 YNNKEL (reference sequence). V lost 1 base to trimming and J lost 13 bases, with 14 bases between them. The CDR3 totals 13 residues. CDR3 sequence: CASSQVDGETQFF. The CDR3 region has the DNA TGTGCCAGCAGCCAAGTCGACGGAGAGACCCAGTTCTTC.

This clonotype was seen more than once but under ten times. V gene TRBV6-2 or TRBV6-3 combines with J gene TRBJ2-1, with 12 nucleotides matching TRBD2. Germline assignment: CDR1 MNHEY and CDR2 SVGEGT. The CDR3 loop spans 16 amino acids. J gave up 8 bases and V 2 bases, and 7 bases lay outside the gene matches. The CDR3 DNA sequence: TGTGCCAGCAGTTACCAACTAGCGGGAGGTGAGGATGAGCAGTTCTTC. Translation: CASSYQLAGGEDEQFF.

This clonotype was observed at least ten times. CDR3 sequence reads: CASSFETAGGPKTQYF. The CDR3 nucleotides are TGTGCCAGCAGTTTTGAGACTGCGGGAGGGCCCAAGACCCAGTACTTC. The chain combines TRBV12-3 or TRBV12-4 with TRBJ2-5, with 9 positions matching TRBD2. The V and J ends lost 3 bases and 6 bases, in that order; junction bases with no gene match: 11. This CDR3 spans 16 amino acids.

There are a few counts of this clonotype. The junction shows a germline mismatch at one end, possibly a read error. CDR3 residues: CSANRDRSYNERFF. Here the CDR3 DNA reads TGCAGTGCTAACCGGGACCGGTCCTACAATGAGCGGTTCTTC. This rearrangement joins TRBV20-1 to TRBJ2-1, with D possibly being TRBD1 or TRBD2 (5 bases each). This CDR3 region has 14 residues. Looked up from germline, CDR1 is DFQATT and CDR2 is SNEGSKA (reference sequence).

The table lists this clonotype with a few counts. This chain joins TRBV5-1 and TRBJ2-7, with TRBD1 matching 9 bases. The V segment lost 10 bases and the J segment 3 bases; nucleotides outside the gene matches: 11. This CDR3 comprises 14 residues. The germline gives CDR1 SGHRS, CDR2 YFSETQ. CDR3 nucleotides: TGCGCCTGCACTCTTGGGACAGGGATCTACGAGCAGTACTTC. Translating gives CACTLGTGIYEQYF.

The chain recombines TRBV5-1 with TRBJ2-5, with D perhaps TRBD2 (6 bases). V was cut by 4 bases and J by 2 bases, with 15 bases left in between. Germline CDR1 reads SGHRS; CDR2 reads YFSETQ. This CDR3 region has 15 residues. In DNA, the CDR3 is TGCGCCAGCAGCCCCACGGGGGTCCCGCAAGAGACCCAGTACTTC. Its translation: CASSPTGVPQETQYF.

This clonotype was recorded at least ten times. The chain employs TRBV7-2 and TRBJ2-7; D might be TRBD2 (6 bases). The CDR3 totals 13 residues. V lost 5 bases, J lost 4 bases, and 12 bases lay in between. Germline-derived CDR1 and CDR2 are SGHTA and FQGNSA. The chain's CDR3 is CASSQRRGYEQYF. The CDR3 DNA follows: TGTGCCAGCAGCCAGCGGAGGGGATACGAGCAGTACTTC.

The V and J genes are TRBV20-1 and TRBJ2-5; 12 positions agree with TRBD2. The DNA end is more similar to TRBJ2-7, so the J call may be wrong. Germline lookup yields CDR1 DFQATT and CDR2 SNEGSKA (reference sequence). The CDR3 sequence is 12 residues long. The CDR3 spells CSLAGGPYEQYF. For the CDR3, the DNA is TGCAGCCTAGCGGGAGGGCCGTACGAGCAGTACTTC.

The table lists this clonotype with a few counts. The genes are TRBV6-2 or TRBV6-3 and TRBJ2-5, with D perhaps matching TRBD1 (6 bases). The CDR3 loop spans 15 amino acids. Germline CDR1 and CDR2: MNHEY and SVGEGT. The V and J ends lost 5 bases and 4 bases respectively, with 17 bases between them. The CDR3 loop reads CASSNLSGRGETQYF. The CDR3 DNA reads as TGTGCCAGCAGTAACCTAAGTGGCAGGGGAGAGACCCAGTACTTC.

The chain combines TRBV20-1 with TRBJ2-1, with 8 bases identical to TRBD2. The CDR3 has 15 amino acids. Germline values: CDR1 DFQATT, CDR2 SNEGSKA (reference sequence). The trim removed 3 bases at V and 0 bases at J, leaving 4 bases unmatched. DNA for the CDR3: TGCAGTGCTAGCACCGGGACTAGCTCCTACAATGAGCAGTTCTTC. This gives the protein CSASTGTSSYNEQFF.

The chain carries TRBV7-2 and TRBJ2-5; D is tentatively TRBD1 or TRBD2 (7 bases each). Germline V gene data show CDR1 as SGHTA and CDR2 as FQGNSA. There are 16 residues in the CDR3. Trimming pared 0 bases from V and 2 bases from J, leaving 13 bases between. The CDR3 nucleotides read TGTGCCAGCAGCTTAGCTCAGGGGGGGGGGCAAGAGACCCAGTACTTC. Translating it yields CASSLAQGGGQETQYF.

This clonotype was counted a single time. The genes are TRBV20-1 and TRBJ2-1, with 12 bases identical to TRBD2. This CDR3 comprises 16 residues. J was trimmed by 6 bases and V by 1 base; bases with no gene match: 7. Germline V gives CDR1 DFQATT, CDR2 SNEGSKA (reference sequence). Here the CDR3 reads CSARGLAGGTPNEQFF. The CDR3 DNA reads as TGCAGTGCTAGAGGGCTAGCGGGAGGGACTCCCAATGAGCAGTTCTTC.

J is TRBJ2-7 and V is TRBV28, with a possible D match to TRBD2 (6 bases). The DNA end lines up better with TRBJ2-5; the J call may be wrong. Germline CDR1 is MDHEN and CDR2 is SYDVKM. The CDR3 consists of 15 residues. The DNA for the CDR3 is TGTGCCAGCAGTTCGAGGCGGGGCGGTCAAGAGACCCAGTACTTC. Translation gives CASSSRRGGQETQYF.

This clonotype has ten or more counts. V gene TRBV20-1 combines with J gene TRBJ2-1, with 11 bases identical to TRBD2. The V gene's germline CDR1 is DFQATT and CDR2 SNEGSKA (reference sequence). Losses at the gene ends were 6 bases for V and 4 bases for J; bases not matched to a gene: 5. This CDR3 has 14 residues. CDR3 sequence reads: CSAMTSGKYNEQFF. CDR3 in DNA: TGCAGTGCCATGACTAGCGGGAAATACAATGAGCAGTTCTTC.

The chain uses TRBV7-2 and TRBJ2-5, with D possibly being TRBD2 (5 bases). Germline V gene sequence: CDR1 SGHTA, CDR2 FQGNSA. The CDR3 extends over 14 amino acids. With 5 bases removed from V and 1 base from J, the gap between germline ends came to 11 bases. This chain's CDR3 is CASSPLGLQETQYF. The CDR3 bases are TGTGCCAGCAGCCCGCTCGGACTCCAAGAGACCCAGTACTTC.

The chain couples TRBV7-2 to TRBJ1-6; weak D call: TRBD1 (6 bases). V was trimmed by 4 bases and J by 10 bases, leaving 20 bases between them. The CDR3 has 16 amino acids. Germline V CDR1 and CDR2: SGHTA, FQGNSA. The CDR3 coding sequence is TGTGCCAGCAGCTCCCTATGGGACAAGGGGAGCTCACCCCTCCACTTT. Translated, it gives CASSSLWDKGSSPLHF.

This rearrangement joins TRBV4-1 to TRBJ2-7, with D tentatively TRBD1 or TRBD2 (5 bases each). This CDR3 spans 16 amino acids. V shed 0 bases and J shed 3 bases, with 15 bases lying between them. Germline V gene sequence: CDR1 MGHRA, CDR2 YSYEKL. The CDR3 sequence: CASSQEMGTRNYEQYF. The CDR3 bases are TGCGCCAGCAGCCAAGAAATGGGGACGAGGAACTACGAGCAGTACTTC.

V usage is TRBV3-1 and J usage is TRBJ1-1, with 7 bases aligning to TRBD1. Looked up from germline, CDR1 is LGHDT and CDR2 is YNNKEL (reference sequence). Trimming cost V 4 bases and J 5 bases; bases outside gene matches: 7. The CDR3 is 14 amino acids. CDR3 nucleotide sequence: TGTGCCAGCAGCCCACAGGGGAGGTGGACTGAAGCTTTCTTT. It translates to CASSPQGRWTEAFF.

The chain is built from TRBV20-1 and TRBJ2-2, with D possibly being TRBD2 (6 bases). Between the trimmed V and J ends, which lost 5 bases and 5 bases, there was a span of 15 bases. CDR1 DFQATT and CDR2 SNEGSKA come from the germline V gene (reference sequence). CDR3 length: 14 residues. CDR3 DNA: TGCAGTGCTGGGGACTGGGGGAAGACCGGGGAGCTGTTTTTT. It specifies CSAGDWGKTGELFF.

The chain carries TRBV10-3 and TRBJ2-7; 11 nucleotides line up with TRBD2. J gave up 6 bases and V 4 bases, and 5 bases lay outside the gene matches. This CDR3 is built from 14 residues. Germline V gene data show CDR1 as ENHRY and CDR2 as SYGVKD. The chain's CDR3 is CAISVLAGEGEQYF. CDR3 in DNA: TGTGCCATCAGTGTACTAGCGGGAGAGGGCGAGCAGTACTTC.

This clonotype was observed at least ten times. The chain has TRBV5-1 and TRBJ2-7; D is unclear. There are 15 residues in the CDR3. Trimming removed 2 bases at V and 2 bases at J, with 14 bases between. Germline V gene lookup returns CDR1 SGHRS and CDR2 YFSETQ. CDR3 protein: CASSFVSGTPYEQYF. In nucleotides, the CDR3 is TGCGCCAGCAGCTTCGTCTCGGGTACCCCCTACGAGCAGTACTTC.

V is TRBV7-2 and J is TRBJ2-7; 8 bases map to TRBD1. This CDR3 comprises 15 residues. With 3 bases clipped from V and 6 bases from J, the junction kept 10 bases outside the gene matches. CDR1 is SGHTA, CDR2 FQGNSA, per germline. CDR3 loop: CASSLSGQGASEQYF. The CDR3 DNA sequence: TGTGCCAGCAGCTTGTCCGGACAGGGAGCTTCCGAGCAGTACTTC.